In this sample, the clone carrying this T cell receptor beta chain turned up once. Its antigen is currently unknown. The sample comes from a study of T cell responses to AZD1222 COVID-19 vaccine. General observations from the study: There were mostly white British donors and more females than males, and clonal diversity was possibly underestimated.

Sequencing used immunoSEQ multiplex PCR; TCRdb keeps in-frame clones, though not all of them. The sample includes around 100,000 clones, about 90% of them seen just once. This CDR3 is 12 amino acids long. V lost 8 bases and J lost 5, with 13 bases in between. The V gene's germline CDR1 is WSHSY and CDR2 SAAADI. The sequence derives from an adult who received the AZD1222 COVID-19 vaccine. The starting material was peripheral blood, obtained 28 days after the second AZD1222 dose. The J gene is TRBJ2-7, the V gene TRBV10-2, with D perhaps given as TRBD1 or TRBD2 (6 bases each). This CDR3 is CASLGGYNEQYF. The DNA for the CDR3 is TGCGCCAGCTTGGGGGGCTACAACGAGCAGTACTTC.